The 18 T cell receptor beta chains in this list originate from one sample, sequenced in a study of blood T cells in healthy people across ages. A second PCR of roughly 6 to 12 cycles used a sample-barcoded 5' primer and a J-beta primer mix. Using its own MiXCR run on the 5' RACE reads, TCRdb lists one record per CDR3 protein. The table has under 1,000,000 distinct CDR3 sequences, 46% seen once. What was sequenced was blood. The source of these receptors is an older man in good health.

This clonotype was picked up one time. The CDR3 sequence is CASSQGGTSATNEQFF. The CDR3 DNA reads TGTGCCAGCAGCCAAGGCGGGACTAGCGCGACCAATGAGCAGTTCTTC. V gene TRBV4-2 combines with J gene TRBJ2-1; 10 positions match TRBD2. The CDR3 is 16 residues long. The ends lost 1 base at V and 6 bases at J; junction bases unmatched: 6. Germline lookup yields CDR1 LGHNA and CDR2 YNFKEQ.

This clonotype was detected a few times. The V and J genes are TRBV12-3 or TRBV12-4 and TRBJ2-1; D is unresolved. V lost 5 bases and J 2 bases, leaving 10 bases between the germline ends. The CDR3 spans 14 residues. The CDR3 DNA reads as TGTGCCAGCAGTCAGAGCAGGACCTACAATGAGCAGTTCTTC. Its protein product is CASSQSRTYNEQFF.

This chain links TRBV29-1 with TRBJ1-2; tentative D call: TRBD1 (5 bases). Germline V CDR1 and CDR2: SQVTM, ANQGSEA. The CDR3 length is 14 residues. Trimming removed 7 bases at V and 4 bases at J, with 19 bases between. Written as DNA, the CDR3 is TGCAGCGCCGCGGTCGGGGCCTGGGGCTATGGCTACACCTTC. Encoded protein: CSAAVGAWGYGYTF. Variable domain in full (rest from reference TRBV29-1 and TRBJ1-2): SAVISQKPSRDICQRGTSLTIQCQVDSQVTMMFWYRQQPGQSLTLIATANQGSEATYESGFVIDKFPISRPNLTFSTLTVSNMSPEDSSIYLCSAAVGAWGYGYTFGSGTRLTVV.

V usage is TRBV29-1 and J usage is TRBJ2-3, with TRBD1 matching over 7 bases. The V gene end was trimmed by 7 bases and the J gene end by 2 bases; junction bases not matched to a gene: 6. CDR3 size: 13 residues. The germline V gene has CDR1 SQVTM and CDR2 ANQGSEA. CDR3 protein: CSEYRGNTDTQYF. The CDR3 coding sequence is TGCAGCGAATACAGGGGCAACACAGATACGCAGTATTTT.

This chain connects TRBV7-9 to TRBJ2-1; 10 positions match TRBD2. This CDR3 region has 17 residues. V shed 5 bases and J 7 bases; nucleotides not matched to a gene: 14. Germline-derived CDR1 and CDR2 are SEHNR and FQNEAQ (reference sequence). As DNA, the CDR3 is TGTGCCAGCAGCCCAACTGCTAAGCGGGGGGGAGGGAATGAGCAGTTCTTC. It yields the protein CASSPTAKRGGGNEQFF.

V usage is TRBV27 and J usage is TRBJ2-3, with D hard to call. Trimming cost V 3 bases and J 1 base, with 8 bases left between them. This CDR3 region has 14 residues. CDR1 MNHEY and CDR2 SMNVEV come from the germline V gene (reference sequence). As DNA, the CDR3 is TGTGCCAGCAGTTTCGAAGGTGGCACAGATACGCAGTATTTT. Translated, it gives CASSFEGGTDTQYF.

This chain connects TRBV7-9 to TRBJ1-1; 11 bases align to TRBD1. Germline CDR1 reads SEHNR; CDR2 reads FQNEAQ (reference sequence). Losses at the gene ends were 1 base for V and 5 bases for J; bases not matched to a gene: 6. CDR3 size: 16 residues. The CDR3 here is CASSLGGQGGKTEAFF. In DNA form, the CDR3 reads TGTGCCAGCAGCTTAGGGGGACAGGGGGGAAAAACTGAAGCTTTCTTT.

The J gene is TRBJ2-1, the V gene TRBV3-1; tentatively, D is TRBD1 (5 bases). This CDR3 has 12 residues. Trimming shortened V by 0 bases and J by 10 bases, and 7 bases separated the two germline ends. Germline V CDR1 and CDR2: LGHDT, YNNKEL (reference sequence). The CDR3 nucleotides are TGTGCCAGCAGCCAAGATCGGACAGAGCAGTTCTTC. It is translated as CASSQDRTEQFF.

The rearrangement uses TRBV11-2 and TRBJ2-1, with 11 bases lining up with TRBD2. The CDR3 contains 15 residues. CDR1 SGHAT and CDR2 FQNNGV come from the germline V gene. V shed 7 bases, J shed 9 bases, and the junction held 11 bases outside the gene matches. The CDR3 nucleotides read TGTGCCAGCACGGGGGGGATAGCGGGAGGGCTTGAGCAGTTCTTC. It encodes CASTGGIAGGLEQFF.

About this clonotype itself: Since a much larger clone is just one base distant, this may be a read error. The V call is TRBV7-2, the J call TRBJ2-1, with unresolved D. The J call could be wrong; TRBJ2-7 is a better fit for the DNA end. Germline CDR1 is SGHTA and CDR2 is FQGNSA. This CDR3 spans 11 amino acids. CDR3 amino acids: CTSSSLDEQYF. For the CDR3, the DNA is TGTACCAGCAGCTCCTTAGACGAGCAGTACTTC.

In the case of this clonotype: This may come from a read error, since a much larger clone is one base off. V usage is TRBV20-1 and J usage is TRBJ2-1; TRBD2 matches at 13 bases. The J call is uncertain, as TRBJ2-7 better fits the DNA end. The V gene's germline CDR1 is DFQATT and CDR2 SNEGSKA (reference sequence). This CDR3 is built from 18 residues. CDR3 loop: CSASRLAGGSSSYNEQYF. The CDR3 DNA is TGCAGTGCTAGCCGACTAGCGGGAGGTTCTAGCTCCTACAATGAGCAGTACTTC.

In its sample, this clonotype was seen many times. The chain recombines TRBV9 with TRBJ2-3; unclear D gene. The CDR3 covers 12 residues. Germline V gene lookup returns CDR1 SGDLS and CDR2 YYNGEE. V lost 2 bases to trimming and J lost 5 bases, with 6 bases between them. The CDR3, as DNA: TGTGCCAGCAGCGTCGTAGGAGATACGCAGTATTTT. Translating gives CASSVVGDTQYF.

V usage is TRBV10-1 and J usage is TRBJ2-3; the D is unclear. Germline V CDR1 and CDR2: WNHNN, SYGVQD (reference sequence). This CDR3 contains 13 residues. Between the trimmed V and J ends, which lost 4 bases and 14 bases, there was a span of 19 bases. As DNA, the CDR3 is TGCGCCAGCAGTGGGGGTTCGTCCAGATACGCGTATTTT. Translating it yields CASSGGSSRYAYF.

V is TRBV7-2 and J is TRBJ2-3, with 11 bases identical to TRBD1. V lost 7 bases, J lost 6 bases, and 12 bases stayed unmatched. This CDR3 comprises 16 residues. Per germline, CDR1 SGHTA and CDR2 FQGNSA. CDR3: CASTHTGTGGRDTQYF. CDR3 DNA sequence: TGTGCCAGCACCCATACCGGGACAGGGGGGAGGGATACGCAGTATTTT.

This chain uses TRBV30 with TRBJ1-5; D uncertain. This CDR3 region has 13 residues. The germline V and J ends were trimmed by 6 bases and 0 bases, with 9 bases remaining between them. The V gene's germline CDR1 is GTSNPN and CDR2 SVGIG (reference sequence). The DNA of the CDR3 is TGTGCCTGTTCGGAGAATAGCAATCAGCCCCAGCATTTT. Protein product: CACSENSNQPQHF.

This clonotype was counted between two and nine times. The rearrangement links TRBV19 to TRBJ2-4; 7 bases are shared with TRBD2. From germline, CDR1 is LNHDA and CDR2 SQIVND (reference sequence). This CDR3 has 15 residues. After removal of 4 bases from V and 3 bases from J, the junction contained 6 bases not matched to a gene. CDR3 sequence (DNA): TGTGCCAGTAGTAGGGACTATACCAGCAAAAACATTCAGTACTTC. Its translation is CASSRDYTSKNIQYF.

This clonotype was counted between two and nine times. This rearrangement joins TRBV10-3 to TRBJ2-5; 8 bases agree with TRBD2. Germline V CDR1 and CDR2: ENHRY, SYGVKD. V lost 3 bases to trimming and J lost 1 base; unmatched junction nucleotides: 13. The CDR3 runs to 18 residues. Here the CDR3 DNA reads TGTGCCATCAGTGAATCTCCTTTGCTAGCGGGTAGCCAAGAGACCCAGTACTTC. Protein sequence: CAISESPLLAGSQETQYF.

This chain joins TRBV21-1 and TRBJ2-7. TRBV21-1 is a pseudogene locus. CDR3 length equals 14 residues. In DNA, the CDR3 is TGTGCCGGCACCCAAGGGGGTTCCGCCTACGAGCAGTACTTC. Protein: CAGTQGGSAYEQYF.